What follows is one T cell receptor beta chain and its context. This sample stems from a study of preoperative IRX-2 immunotherapy in early breast cancer. Treatment meaning: preoperative locoregional IRX-2 cytokine immunotherapy. Preoperative locoregional IRX-2 cytokine immunotherapy was tested in the phase Ib source study. Germline CDR1 reads MNHEY; CDR2 reads SVGAGI. V lost 2 bases to trimming and J lost 7 bases, with 9 bases between them. The CDR3 length is 12 residues. Sequenced by immunoSEQ multiplex PCR; TCRdb stores in-frame clones only, minus some. This table holds some 30,000 clones, about 90% found once.

The rearrangement links TRBV6-5 to TRBJ2-7, with a tentative D call TRBD1 (6 bases). This receptor was obtained from a human donor with breast cancer. Sampling took place from a patient treated with IRX-2 immunotherapy. The CDR3 region has the DNA TGTGCCAGCAGTTACCCAACAGGGGAGCAGTACTTC. Translated, it gives CASSYPTGEQYF.